This T cell receptor (beta chain) was recovered during a study of cytomegalovirus exposure and HLA in healthy donors. Sequencing used immunoSEQ multiplex PCR; TCRdb keeps in-frame clones, though not all of them. The sample includes roughly 75,000 clones, roughly 94% of them seen just once. CDR3 length: 13 residues. In germline, CDR1 is LGHNA, CDR2 YNFKEQ. The germline V and J ends were trimmed by 2 bases and 7 bases, with 11 bases remaining between them. This clone was observed once. The J gene is TRBJ1-1, the V gene TRBV4-2; D perhaps matches TRBD1 (5 bases). This receptor was taken from a woman aged 18-29 years in good health and CMV-seropositive. Sequenced material: PBMCs. CDR3 residues: CASSQPRQHEAFF. The CDR3 bases are TGTGCCAGCAGCCAACCGCGACAGCATGAAGCTTTCTTT.